This TCR beta chain was documented in a study of regulatory T cells in long-lasting Graves disease. Time point: persistent/refractory GD, antithyroid drugs over 5 years with positive TRAb. Preparation of the TCR library used RNA extracted from PBMCs. With iRepertoire HTBI primers and Arm-PCR of CDR3 regions, TCR beta libraries were built. TCRdb itself ran the multiplex PCR reads through MiXCR, one entry per CDR3 protein. Among roughly 450,000 distinct CDR3 sequences listed, approximately 23% were seen once. Germline CDR1 and CDR2: MDHEN and SYDVKM. The CDR3 consists of 14 residues. V dropped 10 bases and J dropped 1; count of bases not matched to a gene: 8.

The V call is TRBV28, the J call TRBJ2-3; 7 bases agree with TRBD2. Material: peripheral blood mononuclear cells (PBMCs), obtained when the disease was refractory, from a patient treated with antithyroid drugs. This receptor was taken from a female donor with Graves disease. In DNA form, the CDR3 reads TGTGCCATCACTAGCGACCTGGGCACAGATACGCAGTATTTT. It yields the protein CAITSDLGTDTQYF.